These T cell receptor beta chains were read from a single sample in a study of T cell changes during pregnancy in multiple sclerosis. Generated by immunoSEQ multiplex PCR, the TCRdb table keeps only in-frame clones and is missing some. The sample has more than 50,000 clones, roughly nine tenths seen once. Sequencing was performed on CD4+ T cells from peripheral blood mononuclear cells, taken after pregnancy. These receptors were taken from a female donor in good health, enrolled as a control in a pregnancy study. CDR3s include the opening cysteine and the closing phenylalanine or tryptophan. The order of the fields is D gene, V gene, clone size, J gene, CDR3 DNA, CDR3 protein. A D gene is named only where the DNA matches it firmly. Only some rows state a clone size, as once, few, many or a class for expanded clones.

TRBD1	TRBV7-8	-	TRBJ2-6	TGTGCCAGCAGCTCCCGATCCGGGACAGATAGCGTCGGGGCCAACGTCCTGACTTTC	CASSSRSGTDSVGANVLTF
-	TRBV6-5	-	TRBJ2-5	TGTGCCAGCAGTTACTCGAGGGACCAAGAGACCCAGTACTTC	CASSYSRDQETQYF
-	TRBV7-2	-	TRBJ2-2	TGTGCCAGCAGCTTAGGTCAGAACACCGGGGAGCTGTTTTTT	CASSLGQNTGELFF
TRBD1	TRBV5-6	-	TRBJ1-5	TGTGCCAGCAGCTTCACAGGGGGAGATCAGCCCCAGCATTTT	CASSFTGGDQPQHF
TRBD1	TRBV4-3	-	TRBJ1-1	TGCGCCAGCAGCCCCCGGACAGGGGATTTGAACACTGAAGCTTTCTTT	CASSPRTGDLNTEAFF
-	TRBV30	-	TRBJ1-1	TGTGCCTGGAGTGTAACGGTAGTGAACACTGAAGCTTTCTTT	CAWSVTVVNTEAFF
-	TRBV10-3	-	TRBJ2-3	TGTGCCATAACCGGCCTTGAGGACACAGATACGCAGTATTTT	CAITGLEDTDTQYF
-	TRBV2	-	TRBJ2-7	TGTGCCAGCAGTGAAGCCCTGCGACTCGGCGGCGAGCAGTACTTC	CASSEALRLGGEQYF
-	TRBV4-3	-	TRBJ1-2	TGCGCCAGCAGCCAAGATCCTCGGGTTGGTGGCTACACCTTC	CASSQDPRVGGYTF
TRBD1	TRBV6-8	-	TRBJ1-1	TGTGCCAGCAGCCCCACGCAGGGGGCAACTGAAGCTTTCTTT	CASSPTQGATEAFF
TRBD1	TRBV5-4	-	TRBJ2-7	TGTGCCAGCAGCACAGGGGGGCAGGGGGCCTACGAGCAGTACTTC	CASSTGGQGAYEQYF
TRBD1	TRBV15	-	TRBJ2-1	TGTGCCACCAGACTGCCGGGACAGGGGTACAATGAGCAGTTCTTC	CATRLPGQGYNEQFF
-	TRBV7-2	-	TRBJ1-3	TGTGCCAGCAGCTTATTAACAGGCTACTCTGGAAACACCATATATTTT	CASSLLTGYSGNTIYF
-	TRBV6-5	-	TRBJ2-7	TGTGCCAGCCGGGGGAGGGGGTTAGAAGAGCAGTACTTC	CASRGRGLEEQYF
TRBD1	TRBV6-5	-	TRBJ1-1	TGTGCCAGCAGTGAGGGGGCCGTCTACACTGAAGCTTTCTTT	CASSEGAVYTEAFF
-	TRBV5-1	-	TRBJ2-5	TGCGCCAGCAGCACACAGGGCCCTCGGTTAGAGACCCAGTACTTC	CASSTQGPRLETQYF
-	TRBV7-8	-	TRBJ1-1	TGTGCCAGCAGCTCTCCGACGGGGAACACTGAAGCTTTCTTT	CASSSPTGNTEAFF
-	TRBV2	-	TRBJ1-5	TGTGCCAGCAGTAAATCAGCCGTCGGGTTAGGGAGTCAGCCCCAGCATTTT	CASSKSAVGLGSQPQHF
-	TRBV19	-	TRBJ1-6	TGTGCCAGTAGTGCCAGGAGGTCGAATTCACCCCTCCACTTT	CASSARRSNSPLHF
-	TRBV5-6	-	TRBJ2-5	TGTGCCAGCAGCCCTGATACGGGGGGCGTCGGGGAGACCCAGTACTTC	CASSPDTGGVGETQYF
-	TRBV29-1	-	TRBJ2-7	TGCAGCGTGGCACCTAGTGCCCTCTACGAGCAGTACTTC	CSVAPSALYEQYF
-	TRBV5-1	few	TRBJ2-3	TGCGCCAGCAGCTTGGGGCTAGTTCGAACAGATACGCAGTATTTT	CASSLGLVRTDTQYF
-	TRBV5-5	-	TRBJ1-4	TGTGCCAGCAGGATCAGTCATTCTGCAACTAATGAAAAACTGTTTTTT	CASRISHSATNEKLFF
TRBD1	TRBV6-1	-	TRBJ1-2	TGTGCCAGCAGTGAAATCCTACAGGGGGCTAACTATGGCTACACCTTC	CASSEILQGANYGYTF
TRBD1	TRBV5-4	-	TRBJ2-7	TGTGCCAGCAGGATTGGACAGGGACCCTACGAGCAGTACTTC	CASRIGQGPYEQYF
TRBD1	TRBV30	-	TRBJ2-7	TGTGCCTGGAGTGCCCCCCGGGACAGTTCCTACGAGCAGTACTTC	CAWSAPRDSSYEQYF
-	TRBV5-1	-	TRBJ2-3	TGCGCCAGCAGCCCAGTGCACCCTAGCACAGATACGCAGTATTTT	CASSPVHPSTDTQYF
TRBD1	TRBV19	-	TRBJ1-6	TGTGCCAGTAGTCGGGACAGATATAATTCACCCCTCCACTTT	CASSRDRYNSPLHF
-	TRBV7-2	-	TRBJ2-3	TGTGCCAGCAGCTTAGATAGGGCAGGGTACACAGATACGCAGTATTTT	CASSLDRAGYTDTQYF
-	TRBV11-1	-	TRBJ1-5	TGTGCCAGCAGCCGAGACAGGAGCAATCAGCCCCAGCATTTT	CASSRDRSNQPQHF
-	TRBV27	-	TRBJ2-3	TGTGCCAGCAGCCCGACGGGCGGGACCCGCACAGATACGCAGTATTTT	CASSPTGGTRTDTQYF
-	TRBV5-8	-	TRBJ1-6	TGTGCCAGCAGCCCCCAGGCGAACCCTAATTCACCCCTCCACTTT	CASSPQANPNSPLHF
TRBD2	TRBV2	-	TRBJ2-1	TGTGCCAGCAGGGCGAGCGGGGGTTACTACAATGAGCAGTTCTTC	CASRASGGYYNEQFF
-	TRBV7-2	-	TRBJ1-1	TGTGCCAGCAGCTTTACCGGGACACAGAACACTGAAGCTTTCTTT	CASSFTGTQNTEAFF
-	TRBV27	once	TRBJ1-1	TGTGCCAGCAGTAGTTCGGGTTCAGGGTACAAGGACACTGAAGCTTTCTTT	CASSSSGSGYKDTEAFF
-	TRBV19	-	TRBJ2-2	TGTGCCAGTAGTACCGACACCGGGGAGCTGTTTTTT	CASSTDTGELFF
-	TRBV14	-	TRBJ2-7	TGTGCCAGCAGCAAGGTCGGGGGTCACGAGCAGTACTTC	CASSKVGGHEQYF
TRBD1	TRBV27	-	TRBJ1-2	TGTGCCAGCAGTTTGTCAAGACAGGGCTATGGCTACACCTTC	CASSLSRQGYGYTF
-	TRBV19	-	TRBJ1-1	TGTGCCAGTAAGGAAGGGGCTGAAGCTTTCTTT	CASKEGAEAFF
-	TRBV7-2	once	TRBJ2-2	TGTGCCAGCAGCTTAAAGTATAGAGGCACCGGGGAGCTGTTTTTT	CASSLKYRGTGELFF
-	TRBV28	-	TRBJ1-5	TGTGCCAGCAGACCGACGGGGGGCGAGAGCAATCAGCCCCAGCATTTT	CASRPTGGESNQPQHF
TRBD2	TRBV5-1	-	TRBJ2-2	TGCGCCAGCAGCTCTAGGACTAGCGGGGGGACCGGGGAGCTGTTTTTT	CASSSRTSGGTGELFF
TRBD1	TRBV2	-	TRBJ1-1	TGTGCCAGCAACGGACAGGGTAGGACCGAAGCTTTCTTT	CASNGQGRTEAFF
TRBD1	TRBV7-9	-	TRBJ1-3	TGTGCCAGCCGCAACTCTACAGGGGTCAACACCATATATTTT	CASRNSTGVNTIYF